The rows below give T cell receptor beta chains drawn from one sample of a study of T cell changes during pregnancy in multiple sclerosis. TCRdb's copy holds only in-frame clones and misses some; the assay was immunoSEQ multiplex PCR. The data contain tens of thousands of clones, 90% to 95% of them seen just once; the ten biggest clones take up over 2%. The sequenced sample was peripheral blood, obtained in the second trimester of pregnancy. These receptors came from a female donor with multiple sclerosis, enrolled in a pregnancy study. Both conserved end residues are part of each CDR3. The D gene is left open where the match is weak. Clone sizes are given selectively: once, few, many, or a class where the clone is expanded.

j_gene: TRBJ1-5; d_gene: -; v_gene: TRBV4-1; abundance: -; CDR3aa: CASSQGSATYQPQHF; CDR3nt: TGCGCCAGCAGCCAAGGCAGCGCTACCTATCAGCCCCAGCATTTT
j_gene: TRBJ1-5; d_gene: TRBD1; v_gene: TRBV6-6; abundance: -; CDR3aa: CASRGQGANDQPQHF; CDR3nt: TGTGCCAGCAGAGGACAGGGGGCGAATGATCAGCCCCAGCATTTT
j_gene: TRBJ1-6; d_gene: -; v_gene: TRBV6-5; abundance: -; CDR3aa: CASSSGPDGSPLHF; CDR3nt: TGTGCCAGCAGTTCTGGGCCTGATGGTTCACCCCTCCACTTT
j_gene: TRBJ2-5; d_gene: TRBD2; v_gene: TRBV7-6; abundance: -; CDR3aa: CASSLVAGGDETQYF; CDR3nt: TGTGCCAGCAGCTTGGTAGCGGGGGGGGACGAGACCCAGTACTTC
j_gene: TRBJ1-3; d_gene: -; v_gene: TRBV9; abundance: -; CDR3aa: CASSSSSRPGNTIYF; CDR3nt: TGTGCCAGCAGCTCAAGTAGCCGACCCGGAAACACCATATATTTT
j_gene: TRBJ2-1; d_gene: TRBD2; v_gene: TRBV5-1; abundance: -; CDR3aa: CASSLGLAGEGYNEQFF; CDR3nt: TGCGCCAGCAGCTTAGGACTAGCGGGGGAAGGCTACAATGAGCAGTTCTTC
j_gene: TRBJ2-7; d_gene: TRBD2; v_gene: TRBV6-1; abundance: -; CDR3aa: CASSEVAGGRPYEQYF; CDR3nt: TGTGCCAGCAGTGAGGTAGCGGGGGGCCGACCCTACGAGCAGTACTTC
j_gene: TRBJ1-2; d_gene: TRBD1; v_gene: TRBV4-2; abundance: -; CDR3aa: CASSQDRQGAYIYGYTF; CDR3nt: TGTGCCAGCAGCCAAGACAGGCAGGGGGCATACATCTATGGCTACACCTTC
j_gene: TRBJ1-6; d_gene: TRBD1; v_gene: TRBV27; abundance: -; CDR3aa: CASSLATAGGWNSPLHF; CDR3nt: TGTGCCAGCAGTTTGGCGACGGCAGGGGGCTGGAATTCACCCCTCCACTTT
j_gene: TRBJ1-1; d_gene: -; v_gene: TRBV6-1; abundance: few; CDR3aa: CASRELQGEAFF; CDR3nt: TGTGCCAGCAGAGAACTACAGGGTGAAGCTTTCTTT
j_gene: TRBJ1-5; d_gene: TRBD1; v_gene: TRBV27; abundance: once; CDR3aa: CASTTGVGNQPQHF; CDR3nt: TGTGCCAGCACAACAGGGGTAGGCAATCAGCCCCAGCATTTT
j_gene: TRBJ2-7; d_gene: TRBD2; v_gene: TRBV5-1; abundance: -; CDR3aa: CASSSLAGGSEEQYF; CDR3nt: TGCGCCAGCAGCTCCCTAGCGGGGGGTTCGGAAGAGCAGTACTTC
j_gene: TRBJ1-2; d_gene: -; v_gene: TRBV25-1; abundance: -; CDR3aa: CASSESGRNYGYTF; CDR3nt: TGTGCCAGCAGTGAGTCCGGGAGGAACTATGGCTACACCTTC
j_gene: TRBJ1-5; d_gene: -; v_gene: TRBV27; abundance: -; CDR3aa: CASSREFSNQPQHF; CDR3nt: TGTGCCAGCAGTCGGGAGTTTAGCAATCAGCCCCAGCATTTT
j_gene: TRBJ2-7; d_gene: -; v_gene: TRBV11-2; abundance: -; CDR3aa: CASSLGVQYEQYF; CDR3nt: TGTGCCAGCAGCTTAGGTGTTCAGTACGAGCAGTACTTC
j_gene: TRBJ2-1; d_gene: -; v_gene: TRBV29-1; abundance: -; CDR3aa: CSVFYQQGPSYNEQFF; CDR3nt: TGCAGCGTATTCTACCAACAGGGCCCTTCCTACAATGAGCAGTTCTTC
j_gene: TRBJ2-1; d_gene: TRBD2; v_gene: TRBV5-1; abundance: -; CDR3aa: CASSTREELGEGYYNEQFF; CDR3nt: TGCGCCAGCAGCACAAGGGAGGAGTTAGGGGAGGGCTACTACAATGAGCAGTTCTTC
j_gene: TRBJ2-7; d_gene: TRBD2; v_gene: TRBV18; abundance: -; CDR3aa: CASSPQRGISYEQYF; CDR3nt: TGTGCCAGCTCACCACAGCGGGGAATCTCCTACGAGCAGTACTTC
j_gene: TRBJ2-7; d_gene: -; v_gene: TRBV11-2; abundance: -; CDR3aa: CASSLEVTFSYEQYF; CDR3nt: TGTGCCAGCAGTCTTGAGGTGACTTTCTCCTACGAGCAGTACTTC
j_gene: TRBJ2-2; d_gene: -; v_gene: TRBV19; abundance: -; CDR3aa: CASSTSWGLGELFF; CDR3nt: TGTGCCAGTAGTACGAGTTGGGGACTCGGGGAGCTGTTTTTT
j_gene: TRBJ2-2; d_gene: -; v_gene: TRBV4-1; abundance: -; CDR3aa: CASSQAGDTGELFF; CDR3nt: TGCGCCAGCAGCCAAGCAGGGGACACCGGGGAGCTGTTTTTT
j_gene: TRBJ2-7; d_gene: TRBD2; v_gene: TRBV7-6; abundance: -; CDR3aa: CASSAQGGGLYEQYF; CDR3nt: TGTGCCAGCAGCGCACAGGGCGGGGGGCTCTACGAGCAGTACTTC
j_gene: TRBJ2-5; d_gene: -; v_gene: TRBV11-2; abundance: -; CDR3aa: CASSAFTGTKTQYF; CDR3nt: TGTGCCAGCAGCGCATTCACAGGGACGAAGACCCAGTACTTC
j_gene: TRBJ2-1; d_gene: -; v_gene: TRBV4-2; abundance: -; CDR3aa: CASSQDYDSSNEQFF; CDR3nt: TGTGCCAGCAGCCAAGATTATGACAGTTCCAATGAGCAGTTCTTC
j_gene: TRBJ1-1; d_gene: -; v_gene: TRBV29-1; abundance: -; CDR3aa: CSATHSAGYTEAFF; CDR3nt: TGCAGCGCTACCCACTCGGCGGGTTACACTGAAGCTTTCTTT
j_gene: TRBJ1-4; d_gene: -; v_gene: TRBV11-2; abundance: -; CDR3aa: CASSPDGGGKLFF; CDR3nt: TGTGCCAGCAGCCCCGATGGGGGCGGAAAACTGTTTTTT
j_gene: TRBJ1-2; d_gene: TRBD1; v_gene: TRBV19; abundance: -; CDR3aa: CASSHPQGYYGYTF; CDR3nt: TGTGCCAGTTCGCACCCACAGGGGTACTATGGCTACACCTTC
j_gene: TRBJ1-2; d_gene: -; v_gene: TRBV7-9; abundance: -; CDR3aa: CASSTYFLRDGYTF; CDR3nt: TGTGCCAGCAGCACTTATTTCCTGCGAGATGGCTACACCTTC
j_gene: TRBJ1-2; d_gene: -; v_gene: TRBV7-8; abundance: -; CDR3aa: CASSLGQVYGYTF; CDR3nt: TGTGCCAGCAGCTTAGGACAGGTCTATGGCTACACCTTC
j_gene: TRBJ2-1; d_gene: -; v_gene: TRBV9; abundance: -; CDR3aa: CASSVMDSSAYNEQFF; CDR3nt: TGTGCCAGCAGCGTTATGGACAGTAGTGCCTACAATGAGCAGTTCTTC
j_gene: TRBJ2-7; d_gene: -; v_gene: TRBV9; abundance: -; CDR3aa: CASSVEGWGIHEQYF; CDR3nt: TGTGCCAGCAGCGTTGAGGGCTGGGGAATCCACGAGCAGTACTTC
j_gene: TRBJ2-4; d_gene: TRBD2; v_gene: TRBV15; abundance: -; CDR3aa: CATGLAGGLAKNIQYF; CDR3nt: TGTGCCACTGGACTAGCGGGGGGCCTAGCCAAAAACATTCAGTACTTC
j_gene: TRBJ2-5; d_gene: TRBD2; v_gene: TRBV6-1; abundance: -; CDR3aa: CASSEGVSGGQETQYF; CDR3nt: TGTGCCAGCAGTGAAGGTGTCAGCGGGGGTCAAGAGACCCAGTACTTC
j_gene: TRBJ2-5; d_gene: -; v_gene: TRBV4-2; abundance: -; CDR3aa: CASSQDLADQETQYF; CDR3nt: TGTGCCAGCAGCCAAGATTTAGCGGACCAAGAGACCCAGTACTTC
j_gene: TRBJ2-3; d_gene: -; v_gene: TRBV2; abundance: -; CDR3aa: CASSENRRQYF; CDR3nt: TGTGCCAGCAGTGAAAATAGGAGGCAGTATTTT
j_gene: TRBJ2-4; d_gene: -; v_gene: TRBV5-6; abundance: -; CDR3aa: CASSLALGLAKNIQYF; CDR3nt: TGTGCCAGCAGCTTGGCCCTAGGACTAGCCAAAAACATTCAGTACTTC
j_gene: TRBJ2-3; d_gene: TRBD2; v_gene: TRBV7-2; abundance: -; CDR3aa: CASSLDGWTSGWGTDTQYF; CDR3nt: TGTGCCAGCAGCTTAGATGGTTGGACTAGCGGGTGGGGCACAGATACGCAGTATTTT
j_gene: TRBJ2-3; d_gene: -; v_gene: TRBV14; abundance: -; CDR3aa: CASSQGGDATDTQYF; CDR3nt: TGTGCCAGCAGCCAGGGCGGGGATGCAACAGATACGCAGTATTTT
j_gene: TRBJ2-1; d_gene: -; v_gene: TRBV9; abundance: -; CDR3aa: CASSVKASTGDEQFF; CDR3nt: TGTGCCAGCAGCGTAAAAGCGAGTACGGGGGATGAGCAGTTCTTC
j_gene: TRBJ2-2; d_gene: -; v_gene: TRBV7-3; abundance: -; CDR3aa: CASSLTSARANTGELFF; CDR3nt: TGTGCCAGCAGCTTAACTTCGGCCAGGGCGAACACCGGGGAGCTGTTTTTT
j_gene: TRBJ2-1; d_gene: -; v_gene: TRBV7-9; abundance: -; CDR3aa: CASSLVAGAYNEQFF; CDR3nt: TGTGCCAGCAGCTTAGTGGCGGGGGCGTACAATGAGCAGTTCTTC
j_gene: TRBJ2-6; d_gene: TRBD1; v_gene: TRBV9; abundance: -; CDR3aa: CASTPDRMGSGANVLTF; CDR3nt: TGTGCCAGCACCCCGGACAGGATGGGCTCTGGGGCCAACGTCCTGACTTTC
j_gene: TRBJ1-5; d_gene: TRBD1; v_gene: TRBV15; abundance: -; CDR3aa: CATSPDAGGSQPQHF; CDR3nt: TGTGCCACCAGCCCAGATGCAGGGGGCTCTCAGCCCCAGCATTTT
j_gene: TRBJ1-2; d_gene: -; v_gene: TRBV9; abundance: once; CDR3aa: CASSPGLYGYTF; CDR3nt: TGTGCCAGCAGCCCCGGTCTCTATGGCTACACCTTC
j_gene: TRBJ1-4; d_gene: -; v_gene: TRBV5-1; abundance: -; CDR3aa: CASTRGGTNEKLFF; CDR3nt: TGCGCCAGCACGCGGGGAGGAACTAATGAAAAACTGTTTTTT
j_gene: TRBJ1-5; d_gene: -; v_gene: TRBV19; abundance: -; CDR3aa: CASCRDFNQPQHF; CDR3nt: TGTGCCAGTTGCAGGGATTTCAATCAGCCCCAGCATTTT
j_gene: TRBJ2-7; d_gene: TRBD1; v_gene: TRBV7-9; abundance: -; CDR3aa: CASTSDRAYEQYF; CDR3nt: TGTGCCAGCACCTCTGACAGGGCCTACGAGCAGTACTTC
j_gene: TRBJ2-7; d_gene: TRBD1; v_gene: TRBV6-1; abundance: few; CDR3aa: CASRSGTGGSEQYF; CDR3nt: TGTGCCAGCAGGTCCGGGACAGGGGGATCCGAGCAGTACTTC
j_gene: TRBJ2-2; d_gene: -; v_gene: TRBV6-5; abundance: -; CDR3aa: CASSYSMGRRTGELFF; CDR3nt: TGTGCCAGCAGTTACTCGATGGGGAGACGGACCGGGGAGCTGTTTTTT
j_gene: TRBJ1-5; d_gene: -; v_gene: TRBV21-1; abundance: -; CDR3aa: CASTFEGPQHF; CDR3nt: TGTGCCAGCACCTTTGAGGGTCCCCAGCATTTT
j_gene: TRBJ2-3; d_gene: TRBD2; v_gene: TRBV5-1; abundance: -; CDR3aa: CASSPPRVSGGLTDTQYF; CDR3nt: TGCGCCAGCAGCCCCCCTCGTGTTAGCGGGGGTTTGACAGATACGCAGTATTTT
j_gene: TRBJ1-5; d_gene: TRBD1; v_gene: TRBV2; abundance: -; CDR3aa: CASRQGQGDQPQHF; CDR3nt: TGTGCCAGCAGACAGGGACAGGGGGACCAGCCCCAGCATTTT
j_gene: TRBJ1-2; d_gene: -; v_gene: TRBV19; abundance: -; CDR3aa: CASSIPPDKAGYTF; CDR3nt: TGTGCCAGTAGTATCCCACCTGACAAGGCCGGCTACACCTTC
j_gene: TRBJ1-5; d_gene: TRBD1; v_gene: TRBV19; abundance: -; CDR3aa: CAGRPTGADNQPQHF; CDR3nt: TGTGCCGGAAGGCCGACAGGGGCGGACAATCAGCCCCAGCATTTT
j_gene: TRBJ2-1; d_gene: TRBD2; v_gene: TRBV19; abundance: -; CDR3aa: CASSISLTSGRTNEQFF; CDR3nt: TGTGCCAGTAGTATATCCCTAACTAGCGGGAGGACCAATGAGCAGTTCTTC
j_gene: TRBJ2-1; d_gene: -; v_gene: TRBV18; abundance: -; CDR3aa: CASSSRTYNEQFF; CDR3nt: TGTGCCAGCTCATCGAGGACCTACAATGAGCAGTTCTTC
j_gene: TRBJ1-2; d_gene: TRBD1; v_gene: TRBV28; abundance: -; CDR3aa: CASGGQGRFYGYTF; CDR3nt: TGTGCCAGCGGGGGACAGGGACGTTTCTATGGCTACACCTTC
j_gene: TRBJ2-2; d_gene: TRBD1; v_gene: TRBV5-6; abundance: -; CDR3aa: CASSSTGGFFRELFF; CDR3nt: TGTGCCAGCAGCTCGACAGGGGGTTTCTTTAGGGAGCTGTTTTTT